The 14 T cell receptor beta chains given below trace back to one sample, sequenced in a study of metastatic and nonmetastatic thyroid tumors. Thyroid surgery was performed in patients who had received no treatment beforehand. TCRdb re-clonotyped the PCR reads through MiXCR. The table lists roughly 63,000 clones, 15% to 20% of them singletons. Sequences were obtained from blood. These receptor sequences come from a male donor with papillary thyroid cancer or a benign thyroid nodule (not recorded which). Some clones in this sample may be carry-over from other donors' samples.

This clone was observed many times. The rearrangement joins TRBV19 to TRBJ2-7; 8 bases line up with TRBD2. This CDR3 has 14 amino acids. Unmatched junction bases numbered 5, after V lost 3 bases and J lost 4 bases. Per the germline V gene, CDR1 is LNHDA and CDR2 is SQIVND (reference sequence). CDR3 protein: CASSMTGGSYEQYF. In DNA form, the CDR3 reads TGTGCCAGTAGTATGACGGGGGGGAGTTACGAGCAGTACTTC.

A few counts support this clone. This chain joins TRBV25-1 and TRBJ2-2; possible D gene TRBD2, 6 bases. The CDR3 loop spans 14 amino acids. V was trimmed by 6 bases and J by 5 bases, leaving 13 bases between them. CDR1 and CDR2 from the germline V gene are MGHDK and SYGVNS. CDR3 in amino acids: CASSCGVYTGELFF. CDR3 nucleotides: TGTGCCAGCAGCTGCGGGGTTTATACCGGGGAGCTGTTTTTT.

This clone was recorded many times. The chain combines TRBV3-1 with TRBJ1-3, with unresolved D. Germline CDR1 reads LGHDT; CDR2 reads YNNKEL (reference sequence). The CDR3 loop spans 15 amino acids. V shed 4 bases and J shed 0 bases, with 10 bases lying between them. CDR3 sequence (DNA): TGTGCCAGCAGCCTCTCCCCGTACTCTGGAAACACCATATATTTT. Amino acids: CASSLSPYSGNTIYF.

This chain joins TRBV15 and TRBJ2-5; 7 bases are shared with TRBD2. The CDR3 runs to 13 residues. The germline V gene encodes CDR1 LNHNV and CDR2 YYDKDF (reference sequence). V lost 4 bases, J lost 4 bases, and 3 bases stayed unmatched. CDR3 sequence (DNA): TGTGCCACCAGCATAATAGCGGGAGAGACCCAGTACTTC. As protein: CATSIIAGETQYF.

This clone was counted many times. The chain couples TRBV5-1 to TRBJ2-7; 7 bases match TRBD1. The CDR3 has 14 amino acids. V shed 3 bases, J shed 4 bases, and the junction held 7 bases outside the gene matches. Germline CDR1 and CDR2: SGHRS and YFSETQ. CDR3 in DNA: TGCGCCAGCAGCTCTGGACAGGAACTATACGAGCAGTACTTC. Its translation: CASSSGQELYEQYF.

This clone showed up many times. The V and J genes are TRBV6-1 and TRBJ1-5, with D possibly TRBD1 on 5 matching bases. V lost 5 bases and J 1 base, leaving 12 bases between the germline ends. The CDR3 totals 15 residues. CDR1 and CDR2 (germline): MNHNS, SASEGT. CDR3 sequence reads: CASSFRQGSNQPQHF. The CDR3 DNA is TGTGCCAGCAGTTTTAGGCAGGGAAGCAATCAGCCCCAGCATTTT.

This clone was counted between two and nine times. Since a much larger clone is just one base distant, this may be a read error. Within the sample, other DNA sequences also encode this same CDR3. The chain combines TRBV5-1 with TRBJ2-7; maybe TRBD2 (5 bases). V lost 0 bases and J 0 bases, leaving 10 bases between the germline ends. This CDR3 has 15 residues. The germline V gene encodes CDR1 SGHRS and CDR2 YFSETQ. CDR3 sequence (DNA): TGCGCCAGCAGCTTGGACGCGGGTAGCTCCTACGAGCAGTACTTC. Translation: CASSLDAGSSYEQYF.

This clone was counted a few times. A much bigger clone sits one base away, suggesting this may be a read error. The rearrangement uses TRBV10-3 and TRBJ2-3; a weak D match, TRBD2 (5 bases). Germline CDR1 ENHRY, CDR2 SYGVKD. The CDR3 sequence is 12 residues long. CDR3 loop: CAISTETIPWDF. CDR3 in DNA: TGTGCCATCAGCACTGAGACTATTCCGTGGGATTTT.

This clone was seen many times. This chain connects TRBV24-1 to TRBJ2-1, with a weak D call TRBD2 (6 bases). The CDR3 runs 14 residues. Deletions cut 3 bases from V and 6 bases from J, with 11 bases between. Germline values: CDR1 KGHDR, CDR2 SFDVKD. The CDR3 sequence is CATSDQTRGNEQFF. The CDR3 DNA sequence: TGTGCCACCAGTGATCAGACTAGGGGCAATGAGCAGTTCTTC.

This clone was picked up many times. Distinct nucleotide sequences in the sample also encode this CDR3. The chain couples TRBV20-1 to TRBJ2-7; no clear D. Trimming cost V 8 bases and J 4 bases, with 18 bases left between them. In germline, CDR1 is DFQATT, CDR2 SNEGSKA (reference sequence). The CDR3 extends over 13 amino acids. CDR3 coding DNA: TGCAGTCCTACGCTCGGTACTTCTTACGAGCAGTACTTC. As protein: CSPTLGTSYEQYF.

CDR3 amino acids: CATLGQGGETQYF. CDR3 bases: TGTGCCACCCTAGGACAGGGAGGTGAGACCCAGTACTTC. The chain carries TRBV28 and TRBJ2-5, with 8 bases identical to TRBD1. CDR3 size: 13 residues. Germline values: CDR1 MDHEN, CDR2 SYDVKM. Trimming cost V 10 bases and J 5 bases; bases outside gene matches: 9.

In its sample, this clone was seen many times. The CDR3 sequence is CASSVEIDTGELFF. CDR3 nucleotide sequence: TGTGCCAGCAGCGTAGAGATAGACACCGGGGAGCTGTTTTTT. This rearrangement joins TRBV9 to TRBJ2-2; D remains ambiguous. V was clipped by 0 bases and J by 3 bases, with 6 bases between them. The CDR3 sequence is 14 residues long. CDR1 is SGDLS and CDR2 is YYNGEE in the germline V gene.

A note on this clone: A much larger clone sits a single nucleotide away, making a read error possible. V usage is TRBV5-5 and J usage is TRBJ2-2; D gene unclear. The germline V gene encodes CDR1 SGHKS and CDR2 YYEKEE (reference sequence). The CDR3 totals 14 residues. Trimming pared 1 base from V and 8 bases from J, leaving 12 bases between. CDR3 region: CASSLRLPRGELFF. CDR3 nucleotides: TGTGCCAGCAGCTTGCGGCTCCCGAGAGGGGAGCTGTTTTTT.

This clone was seen at least ten times. The V gene is TRBV12-3 or TRBV12-4, the J gene TRBJ2-3, with D tentatively TRBD2 (8 bases). The CDR3 is 14 amino acids. The V and J ends lost 10 bases and 9 bases respectively, with 23 bases between them. CDR3 loop: CAISGGEGQITQYF. In nucleotides, the CDR3 is TGTGCCATTTCCGGGGGGGAGGGACAGATAACGCAGTATTTT.